The clone carrying this TCR beta chain appeared a few times. The target antigen is unknown. This sample was taken from a study of beta chain features in type 1 diabetes. Isolation of CD4+ naive, central memory, regulatory and stem cell-like memory cells was achieved by sorting via CD45RO/CCR7/CD25/CD127/CD95/CD27. The study, taken as a whole, reports: Whether TCRB rearrangement is influenced by HLA type was left unresolved in this analysis. TCRB CDR3 length was moderately but significantly reduced in all four CD4+ subsets of Type 1 diabetes patients.

Expressed TCRB transcripts were sequenced because the isolated RNA had all been reverse transcribed beforehand. Repertoires were generated with immunoSEQ multiplex PCR, while TCRdb's copy carries only in-frame clones and drops some. The sample lists 600,000 to 700,000 clones, around 12% seen once, with more than 0.1% in the top ten. The V end lost 2 bases, the J end lost 0 bases, and 17 bases lay between the germline ends. This CDR3 spans 18 amino acids. The germline CDR1 and CDR2 sequences are SGDLS and YYNGEE. This TCR derives from a man aged 30 to 39 with type 1 diabetes. The sample taken for sequencing was naive CD4+ T cells from blood. V is TRBV9 and J is TRBJ2-2; no reliable D call. CDR3 amino acids: CASSVDNLGIPNTGELFF. The CDR3 bases are TGTGCCAGCAGCGTGGATAATTTAGGGATCCCGAACACCGGGGAGCTGTTTTTT.